This note documents a single T cell receptor (beta chain) sequence. Its antigen is still unknown. This sample was taken from a study of T cells expressing NK-cell markers. Whole-study findings and limits: Six donors carried dominant NKG2C+ clonotypes that made up roughly 1.0-7.5% of their CD8+ T cells.

Reanalyzing the 5' RACE reads, TCRdb keeps one entry per CDR3 protein, without DNA. In all, the sample yields a few hundred thousand distinct CDR3 sequences. The CDR3 has 14 amino acids. The V gene's germline CDR1 is SGHDT and CDR2 YYEEEE. The V and J genes are TRBV5-6 and TRBJ1-6; absent DNA, TCRdb's TRBD1 call cannot be checked. This TCR derives from a man between 18 and 29 years old in good health. Sequenced sample: blood T cells: a sorted CD56 or NKG2C T cell subset, CD4+ or CD8+ T cells, or bulk PBMC T cells (not recorded which). The CDR3 sequence: CASTLGVEYSPLHF.